This T cell receptor beta chain came from a study of blood T cell repertoires in COVID-19. Turning to the study itself: Samples came from the United States, Italy and Spain, spanning acute and convalescent COVID-19.

The germline V and J ends were trimmed by 10 bases and 3 bases, with 12 bases remaining between them. Germline V gene data show CDR1 as MNHEY and CDR2 as SVGAGI. There are 13 residues in the CDR3. Measured with immunoSEQ multiplex PCR; TCRdb has only the in-frame clones, and not every one. The sample has around 250,000 clones; about 82% are singletons. The TCR originated in a woman aged 45-59 years with acute COVID-19. The rearrangement links TRBV6-5 to TRBJ1-4, with D possibly TRBD1 on 5 matching bases. The sequencing input was PBMCs or T cells enriched from blood (not recorded which). DNA of the CDR3: TGTGCCACCCGCGGACAAGCTAATGAAAAACTGTTTTTT. Encoded protein: CATRGQANEKLFF.